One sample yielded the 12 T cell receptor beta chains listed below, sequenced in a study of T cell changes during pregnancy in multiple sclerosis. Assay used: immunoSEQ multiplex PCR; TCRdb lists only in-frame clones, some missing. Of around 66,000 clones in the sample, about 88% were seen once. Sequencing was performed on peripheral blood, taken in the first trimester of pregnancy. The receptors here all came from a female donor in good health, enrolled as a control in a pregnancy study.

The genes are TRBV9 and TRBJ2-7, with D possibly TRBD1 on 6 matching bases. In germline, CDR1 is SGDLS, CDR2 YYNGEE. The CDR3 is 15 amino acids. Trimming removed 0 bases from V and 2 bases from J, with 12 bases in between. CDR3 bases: TGTGCCAGCAGCGTAGGTCAGGGGCCTCCCTACGAGCAGTACTTC. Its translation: CASSVGQGPPYEQYF. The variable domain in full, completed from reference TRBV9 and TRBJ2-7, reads DSGVTQTPKHLITATGQRVTLRCSPRSGDLSVYWYQQSLDQGLQFLIQYYNGEERAKGNILERFSAQQFPDLHSELNLSSLELGDSALYFCASSVGQGPPYEQYFGPGTRLTVT.

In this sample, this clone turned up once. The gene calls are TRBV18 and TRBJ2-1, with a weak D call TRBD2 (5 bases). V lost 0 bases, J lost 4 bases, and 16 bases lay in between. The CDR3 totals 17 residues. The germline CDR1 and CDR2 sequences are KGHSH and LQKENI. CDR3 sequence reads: CASSPPDAPGVYNEQFF. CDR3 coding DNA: TGTGCCAGCTCACCACCTGATGCCCCCGGGGTATACAATGAGCAGTTCTTC.

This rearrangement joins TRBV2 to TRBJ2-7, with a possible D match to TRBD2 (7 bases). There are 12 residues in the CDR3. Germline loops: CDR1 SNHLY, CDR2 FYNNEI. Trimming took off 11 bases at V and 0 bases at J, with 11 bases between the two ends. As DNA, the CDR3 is TGTGCCGGGGGGGCGGGCTCCTACGAGCAGTACTTC. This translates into CAGGAGSYEQYF. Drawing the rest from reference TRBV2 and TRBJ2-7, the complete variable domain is EPEVTQTPSHQVTQMGQEVILRCVPISNHLYFYWYRQILGQKVEFLVSFYNNEISEKSEIFDDQFSVERPDGSNFTLKIRSTKLEDSAMYFCAGGAGSYEQYFGPGTRLTVT.

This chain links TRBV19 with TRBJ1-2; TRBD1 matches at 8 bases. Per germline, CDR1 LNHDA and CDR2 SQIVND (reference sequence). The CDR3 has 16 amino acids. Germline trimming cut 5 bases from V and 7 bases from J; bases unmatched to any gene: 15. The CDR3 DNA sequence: TGTGCCAGTAGTCACAACCCCGGACAGGGAGCAGGTGGCTACACCTTC. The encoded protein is CASSHNPGQGAGGYTF. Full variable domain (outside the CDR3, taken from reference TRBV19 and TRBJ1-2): DGGITQSPKYLFRKEGQNVTLSCEQNLNHDAMYWYRQDPGQGLRLIYYSQIVNDFQKGDIAEGYSVSREKKESFPLTVTSAQKNPTAFYLCASSHNPGQGAGGYTFGSGTRLTVV.

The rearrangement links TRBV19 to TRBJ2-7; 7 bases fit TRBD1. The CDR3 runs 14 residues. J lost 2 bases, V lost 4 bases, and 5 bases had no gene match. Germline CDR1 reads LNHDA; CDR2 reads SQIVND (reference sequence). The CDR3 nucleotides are TGTGCCAGTAGTACATCCGGGACAGCCTACGAGCAGTACTTC. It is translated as CASSTSGTAYEQYF. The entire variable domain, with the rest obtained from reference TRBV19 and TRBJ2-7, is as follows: DGGITQSPKYLFRKEGQNVTLSCEQNLNHDAMYWYRQDPGQGLRLIYYSQIVNDFQKGDIAEGYSVSREKKESFPLTVTSAQKNPTAFYLCASSTSGTAYEQYFGPGTRLTVT.

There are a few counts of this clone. In DNA form, the CDR3 reads TGCGCCAGCAGCTTCCCGGAGACAGGGACGGGCTCCTACAATGAGCAGTTCTTC. It specifies CASSFPETGTGSYNEQFF. The chain combines TRBV5-1 with TRBJ2-1, with 7 nucleotides matching TRBD1. V gave up 2 bases and J gave up 0 bases; unmatched junction bases: 11. Germline CDR1 is SGHRS and CDR2 is YFSETQ. The CDR3 spans 18 residues. The whole variable domain, filled in from reference TRBV5-1 and TRBJ2-1, reads KAGVTQTPRYLIKTRGQQVTLSCSPISGHRSVSWYQQTPGQGLQFLFEYFSETQRNKGNFPGRFSGRQFSNSRSEMNVSTLELGDSALYLCASSFPETGTGSYNEQFFGPGTRLTVL.

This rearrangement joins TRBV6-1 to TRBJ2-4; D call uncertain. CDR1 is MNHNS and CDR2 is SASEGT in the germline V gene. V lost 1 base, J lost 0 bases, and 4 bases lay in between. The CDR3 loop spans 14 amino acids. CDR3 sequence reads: CASSEGVAKNIQYF. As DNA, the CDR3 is TGTGCCAGCAGTGAAGGAGTAGCCAAAAACATTCAGTACTTC.

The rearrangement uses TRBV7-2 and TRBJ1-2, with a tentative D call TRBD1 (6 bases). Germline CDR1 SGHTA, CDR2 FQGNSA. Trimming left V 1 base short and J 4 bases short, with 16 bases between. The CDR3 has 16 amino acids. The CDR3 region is CASSLVGRGRGYGYTF. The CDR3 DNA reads TGTGCCAGCAGCTTAGTGGGGCGGGGGCGCGGCTATGGCTACACCTTC.

The CDR3 nucleotides read TGCGCCAGCAGCCCATCTCTCCTACGTTACAATGAGCAGTTCTTC. As protein: CASSPSLLRYNEQFF. The chain carries TRBV4-3 and TRBJ2-1; D not certain. The V and J ends lost 4 bases and 4 bases respectively, with 14 bases between them. Germline V CDR1 and CDR2: LGHNA, YSLEER. This CDR3 region has 15 residues.

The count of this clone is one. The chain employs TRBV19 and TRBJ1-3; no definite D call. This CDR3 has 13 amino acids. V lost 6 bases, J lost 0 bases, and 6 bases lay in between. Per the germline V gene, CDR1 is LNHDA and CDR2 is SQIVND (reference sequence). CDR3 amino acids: CASRGASGNTIYF. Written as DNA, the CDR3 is TGTGCCAGTAGGGGAGCCTCTGGAAACACCATATATTTT.

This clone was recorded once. The CDR3, as DNA: TGTGCCAGCAGCTTAGCGCGGGGTGGAGGGGCAGGGACTGAAGCTTTCTTT. Translating it yields CASSLARGGGAGTEAFF. The rearrangement uses TRBV7-8 and TRBJ1-1; D perhaps matches TRBD1 (5 bases). Germline V CDR1 and CDR2: SGHVS, FQNEAQ. Trimming shortened V by 0 bases and J by 5 bases, and 19 bases separated the two germline ends. CDR3 length equals 17 residues.

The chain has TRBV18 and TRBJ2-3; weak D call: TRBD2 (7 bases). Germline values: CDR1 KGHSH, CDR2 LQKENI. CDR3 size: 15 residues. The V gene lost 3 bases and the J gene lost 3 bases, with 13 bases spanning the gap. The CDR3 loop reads CASSPRGGTTDTQYF. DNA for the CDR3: TGTGCCAGCTCACCTCGCGGGGGCACTACAGATACGCAGTATTTT.